A selection of T cell receptor beta chains follows, all from one sample in a study of T-cell reconstitution after alpha-beta-depleted transplantation in children. TCRdb re-called the PCR reads through MiXCR, storing one row per CDR3 protein. In the table there are some 70,000 distinct CDR3 sequences, roughly 4.4% of which are singletons. Sequences were derived from PBMCs, mostly from graft donor cells, sampled 180 days after TCRalphabeta/CD19-depleted stem cell transplant. The receptor source for this set is a boy less than two years old who had a stem cell transplant for acute myeloid leukemia, so the T cells may come from the graft donor. Both conserved end residues are part of each CDR3. Each record gives: D gene, clone size, J gene, V gene, CDR3 protein, CDR3 DNA. A D gene is named only where the DNA matches it firmly. Size is omitted from some rows. Given values are once, few, many or a class for expanded clones.

D: .
size: many
J: TRBJ2-7
V: TRBV3-1
CDR3: CASKGRSSYEQYF
DNA: TGTGCCAGCAAGGGCAGAAGCTCCTACGAGCAGTACTTC

D: TRBD1
size: .
J: TRBJ2-5
V: TRBV7-7
CDR3: CASSTGTGLQETQYF
DNA: TGTGCCAGCAGCACCGGGACAGGGCTCCAAGAGACCCAGTACTTC

D: TRBD1
size: many
J: TRBJ1-5
V: TRBV12-3/TRBV12-4
CDR3: CASRLTGGRQPQHF
DNA: TGTGCCAGCAGGCTAACAGGGGGTCGCCAGCCCCAGCATTTT

D: .
size: .
J: TRBJ2-1
V: TRBV2
CDR3: CASNPWTAVFYNEQFF
DNA: TGTGCCAGCAATCCCTGGACAGCGGTGTTCTACAATGAGCAGTTCTTC

D: TRBD1
size: many
J: TRBJ2-7
V: TRBV7-9
CDR3: CASSLEGQGREQYF
DNA: TGTGCCAGCAGCTTAGAAGGACAGGGACGCGAGCAGTACTTC

D: .
size: many
J: TRBJ2-2
V: TRBV24-1
CDR3: CATSDFGITGELFF
DNA: TGTGCCACCAGTGATTTCGGCATAACCGGGGAGCTGTTTTTT

D: .
size: many
J: TRBJ2-7
V: TRBV20-1
CDR3: CSARDKRESSYEQYF
DNA: TGCAGTGCTAGAGATAAGAGGGAGAGCTCCTACGAGCAGTACTTC

D: .
size: many
J: TRBJ2-6
V: TRBV5-1
CDR3: CASSYRREAGANVLTF
DNA: TGCGCCAGCAGCTATCGCAGGGAAGCTGGGGCCAACGTCCTGACTTTC

D: .
size: many
J: TRBJ2-5
V: TRBV2
CDR3: CASSDWGGEETQYF
DNA: TGTGCCAGCAGTGATTGGGGCGGGGAAGAGACCCAGTACTTC

D: .
size: many
J: TRBJ2-1
V: TRBV5-1
CDR3: CASSLVGGGNEQFF
DNA: TGCGCCAGCAGCTTGGTTGGGGGAGGCAATGAGCAGTTCTTC

D: TRBD1
size: many
J: TRBJ2-7
V: TRBV12-3/TRBV12-4
CDR3: CASSFPSGTGRAEQYF
DNA: TGTGCCAGCAGTTTTCCTTCCGGGACAGGGCGAGCCGAGCAGTACTTC

D: TRBD1
size: many
J: TRBJ1-4
V: TRBV19
CDR3: CACRPGQGNEKLFF
DNA: TGTGCCTGCCGTCCGGGACAGGGAAATGAAAAACTGTTTTTT

D: .
size: many
J: TRBJ1-3
V: TRBV29-1
CDR3: CSVLSGNTIYF
DNA: TGCAGCGTCTTGTCTGGAAACACCATATATTTT

D: .
size: many
J: TRBJ2-3
V: TRBV6-5
CDR3: CASSLFGQGMTDTQYF
DNA: TGTGCCAGCAGCCTATTCGGCCAGGGGATGACAGATACGCAGTATTTT

D: .
size: many
J: TRBJ2-2
V: TRBV18
CDR3: CASSPSGNAGELFF
DNA: TGTGCCAGCTCACCATCGGGCAACGCCGGGGAGCTGTTTTTT

D: .
size: many
J: TRBJ1-1
V: TRBV9
CDR3: CASSVGGLLNTEAFF
DNA: TGTGCCAGCAGCGTGGGGGGGCTCTTGAACACTGAAGCTTTCTTT

D: TRBD2
size: many
J: TRBJ2-5
V: TRBV6-5
CDR3: CASSRGSSGGLRGGTQYF
DNA: TGTGCCAGCAGCCGCGGGTCTAGCGGGGGGCTCCGGGGCGGAACCCAGTACTTC

D: TRBD2
size: many
J: TRBJ2-1
V: TRBV7-8
CDR3: CASSPMSGDYNEQFF
DNA: TGTGCCAGCAGCCCAATGAGCGGGGACTACAATGAGCAGTTCTTC

D: .
size: .
J: TRBJ2-4
V: TRBV3-1
CDR3: CASSQEGPPGQRSNIQYF
DNA: TGTGCCAGCAGCCAAGAAGGGCCACCGGGACAAAGGTCAAACATTCAGTACTTC

D: TRBD2
size: many
J: TRBJ2-3
V: TRBV10-3
CDR3: CAISEAGGRRSTQYF
DNA: TGTGCCATCAGTGAGGCGGGGGGTCGAAGGAGTACGCAGTATTTT

D: .
size: many
J: TRBJ2-4
V: TRBV6-6
CDR3: CASTAGAKNIQYF
DNA: TGTGCCAGCACCGCCGGAGCCAAAAACATTCAGTACTTC

D: TRBD1
size: many
J: TRBJ2-3
V: TRBV5-1
CDR3: CASSLGDRRTDTQYF
DNA: TGCGCCAGCAGCTTGGGGGACAGGCGCACAGATACGCAGTATTTT

D: .
size: many
J: TRBJ2-3
V: TRBV5-1
CDR3: CASSLGWEDTQYF
DNA: TGCGCCAGCAGCTTAGGGTGGGAAGATACGCAGTATTTT

D: TRBD2
size: .
J: TRBJ2-6
V: TRBV3-1
CDR3: CACCLVLAGPGANVLTF
DNA: TGTGCCTGCTGCCTCGTACTAGCGGGGCCTGGGGCCAACGTCCTGACTTTC

D: .
size: many
J: TRBJ1-5
V: TRBV28
CDR3: CASSSRTRQEHF
DNA: TGTGCCAGCAGTTCGCGGACAAGACAAGAGCATTTT

D: TRBD2
size: many
J: TRBJ2-3
V: TRBV7-2
CDR3: CASSLGLVRGTDTQYF
DNA: TGTGCCAGCAGCTTGGGACTAGTGAGGGGCACAGATACGCAGTATTTT

D: .
size: many
J: TRBJ1-5
V: TRBV12-3/TRBV12-4
CDR3: CASRPTGMESNQPQHF
DNA: TGTGCCAGCCGGCCAACGGGGATGGAAAGCAATCAGCCCCAGCATTTT

D: .
size: many
J: TRBJ1-1
V: TRBV29-1
CDR3: CSVVSGFMNTEAFF
DNA: TGCAGCGTTGTGTCAGGGTTCATGAACACTGAAGCTTTCTTT

D: .
size: many
J: TRBJ2-5
V: TRBV5-5
CDR3: CASMRGAEETQYF
DNA: TGTGCCAGCATGAGGGGGGCGGAAGAGACCCAGTACTTC

D: TRBD2
size: many
J: TRBJ2-1
V: TRBV20-1
CDR3: CSARDVGLAGGLSYNEQFF
DNA: TGCAGTGCTAGAGATGTGGGACTAGCGGGGGGGCTTTCCTACAATGAGCAGTTCTTC

D: .
size: .
J: TRBJ2-2
V: TRBV2
CDR3: CASSGLPQGTGELFF
DNA: TGTGCCAGCAGTGGATTGCCACAGGGCACCGGGGAGCTGTTTTTT

D: TRBD1
size: many
J: TRBJ1-5
V: TRBV19
CDR3: CASSLPFGTGVQPQHF
DNA: TGTGCCAGTAGCCTCCCTTTTGGGACAGGGGTCCAGCCCCAGCATTTT

D: .
size: many
J: TRBJ2-6
V: TRBV18
CDR3: CASSPGHLSGANVLTF
DNA: TGTGCCAGCTCACCGGGACACCTCTCTGGGGCCAACGTCCTGACTTTC

D: TRBD1
size: many
J: TRBJ1-2
V: TRBV7-8
CDR3: CASSPQTGTGRSYTF
DNA: TGTGCCAGCAGCCCTCAAACCGGGACAGGGAGAAGCTACACCTTC

D: .
size: many
J: TRBJ2-2
V: TRBV20-1
CDR3: CSARGGEKRLFF
DNA: TGCAGTGCTAGAGGGGGGGAGAAACGGCTGTTTTTT

D: .
size: many
J: TRBJ2-7
V: TRBV4-3
CDR3: CASSQGTLSYEQYF
DNA: TGCGCCAGCAGCCAAGGGACACTGTCCTACGAGCAGTACTTC

D: .
size: many
J: TRBJ1-5
V: TRBV27
CDR3: CATSPIFSNQPQHF
DNA: TGTGCCACCTCACCGATTTTTAGCAATCAGCCCCAGCATTTT

D: TRBD2
size: many
J: TRBJ2-1
V: TRBV6-1
CDR3: CASSGGLNYNEQFF
DNA: TGTGCCAGCAGTGGGGGACTAAACTACAATGAGCAGTTCTTC

D: .
size: .
J: TRBJ2-1
V: TRBV5-4
CDR3: CASSGLRRDEQFF
DNA: TGTGCCAGCAGCGGACTGAGAAGGGATGAGCAGTTCTTC

D: .
size: many
J: TRBJ2-7
V: TRBV7-9
CDR3: CASSPWDFHEQYF
DNA: TGTGCCAGCAGCCCGTGGGATTTTCACGAGCAGTACTTC

D: .
size: many
J: TRBJ1-2
V: TRBV20-1
CDR3: CSASPGGNYGYTF
DNA: TGCAGTGCTAGCCCGGGGGGAAACTATGGCTACACCTTC

D: TRBD1
size: many
J: TRBJ1-5
V: TRBV9
CDR3: CASSVGQGGQPQHF
DNA: TGTGCCAGCAGCGTAGGACAGGGAGGTCAGCCCCAGCATTTT

D: TRBD1
size: many
J: TRBJ2-1
V: TRBV11-2
CDR3: CASSFRQGASSYNEQFF
DNA: TGTGCCAGCAGCTTTCGGCAGGGGGCAAGCTCCTACAATGAGCAGTTCTTC

D: .
size: many
J: TRBJ2-2
V: TRBV5-1
CDR3: CASSLVPGTNTGELFF
DNA: TGCGCCAGCAGCTTGGTTCCCGGGACGAACACCGGGGAGCTGTTTTTT

D: .
size: medium-sized
J: TRBJ2-2
V: TRBV15
CDR3: CATSKAPGHNTGELFF
DNA: TGTGCCACCAGCAAAGCACCAGGACATAACACCGGGGAGCTGTTTTTT

D: .
size: many
J: TRBJ2-2
V: TRBV18
CDR3: CASSPQVQTNTGELFF
DNA: TGTGCCAGCTCACCACAGGTACAGACGAACACCGGGGAGCTGTTTTTT

D: .
size: many
J: TRBJ2-1
V: TRBV30
CDR3: CAWKVRGVVNEQFF
DNA: TGTGCCTGGAAGGTCAGGGGCGTTGTGAATGAGCAGTTCTTC

D: .
size: few
J: TRBJ1-5
V: TRBV19
CDR3: CASSGASNQPQHF
DNA: TGTGCCAGTAGCGGGGCTAGCAATCAGCCCCAGCATTTT

D: .
size: many
J: TRBJ2-1
V: TRBV7-2
CDR3: CASSFVEAYNEQFF
DNA: TGTGCCAGCAGCTTCGTAGAGGCCTACAATGAGCAGTTCTTC

D: .
size: many
J: TRBJ2-1
V: TRBV5-1
CDR3: CASSLGGQNAYNEQFF
DNA: TGCGCCAGCAGCTTGGGGGGCCAAAACGCCTACAATGAGCAGTTCTTC

D: TRBD1
size: many
J: TRBJ2-7
V: TRBV27
CDR3: CASSQPGQVYEQYF
DNA: TGTGCCAGCAGTCAGCCGGGACAGGTCTACGAGCAGTACTTC

D: .
size: many
J: TRBJ1-2
V: TRBV19
CDR3: CASSIVGKNGYTF
DNA: TGTGCCAGTAGTATAGTAGGGAAGAATGGCTACACCTTC